Below are 25 T cell receptor beta chains sequenced from a single sample in a study of metastatic and nonmetastatic thyroid tumors. Patients underwent thyroid surgery, and none had received any treatment before it. TCRdb re-called clones via MiXCR from the PCR reads. The sample gives some 35,000 clones, less than 40% of which show up once; approximately 22% is in the top ten. Sequencing input: tumor tissue. The origin of the receptors is a female donor with papillary thyroid cancer or a benign thyroid nodule (not recorded which). Some clones in this sample may be carry-over from other donors' samples.

This clone came up a few times. A read error may produce the germline difference seen at one junction end. This sequence joins TRBV27 and TRBJ2-1; tentatively, D is TRBD1 or TRBD2 (6 bases each). The germline CDR1 and CDR2 sequences are MNHEY and SMNVEV (reference sequence). The CDR3 has 14 amino acids. The CDR3 coding sequence is TGCGCCAGCAGTTTTAGGGGGGCCTGGAATGAGCAGTTCTTC. This codes for CASSFRGAWNEQFF.

V usage is TRBV20-1 and J usage is TRBJ1-5; D unresolved. CDR1 is DFQATT and CDR2 is SNEGSKA in the germline V gene (reference sequence). This CDR3 comprises 16 residues. Trimming pared 0 bases from V and 0 bases from J, leaving 12 bases between. DNA of the CDR3: TGCAGTGCTAGAGATCACGGGGAGTATAGCAATCAGCCCCAGCATTTT. Residues: CSARDHGEYSNQPQHF.

This clone was picked up a small number of times. V gene TRBV27 combines with J gene TRBJ1-1, with D perhaps TRBD1 (6 bases). V dropped 11 bases and J dropped 5 bases, with 21 bases sitting between them. CDR1 is MNHEY and CDR2 is SMNVEV in the germline V gene (reference sequence). There are 14 residues in the CDR3. In nucleotides, the CDR3 is TGTGCCGCAGGCCTTACAGGGCCGGGGACTGAAGCTTTCTTT. Translating gives CAAGLTGPGTEAFF.

This clone was seen a handful of times. The rearrangement links TRBV20-1 to TRBJ1-2, with 11 nucleotides matching TRBD1. Trimming cost V 1 base and J 6 bases; bases outside gene matches: 7. This CDR3 spans 15 amino acids. Looked up from germline, CDR1 is DFQATT and CDR2 is SNEGSKA (reference sequence). CDR3 bases: TGCAGTGCTAGAGCGGAGGGACAGGGGGGGAATGGCTACACCTTC. Its translation: CSARAEGQGGNGYTF.

A few counts support this clone. V and J are TRBV6-1 and TRBJ1-2; D unclear. Germline V gene data show CDR1 as MNHNS and CDR2 as SASEGT. The CDR3 consists of 14 residues. With 1 base removed from V and 4 bases from J, the gap between germline ends came to 10 bases. CDR3: CASSEGGSGYGYTF. The CDR3 bases are TGTGCCAGCAGTGAAGGGGGATCTGGCTATGGCTACACCTTC.

Notes on this clone: At one of its ends the junction is not consistent with the germline gene, which may arise from a read error. This chain uses TRBV4-2 with TRBJ2-5; 9 bases line up with TRBD2. The CDR3 has 16 residues. Per germline, CDR1 LGHNA and CDR2 YNFKEQ. CDR3 DNA: TGTGTCAGCAGCCAAGGAGGGCGGGGGGGCCCAGAGACCCAGTACTTC. Translated, it gives CVSSQGGRGGPETQYF.

About this clone: Mismatch with germline at one junction end may stem from a read error. The rearrangement links TRBV7-2 to TRBJ2-3, with D perhaps matching TRBD1 or TRBD2 (5 bases each). Germline V CDR1 and CDR2: SGHTA, FQGNSA. The CDR3 covers 14 residues. The CDR3 bases are TGTGCCAGCAGCCTAGCCCTCAGGGCAGATACGCAGTATTTT. This encodes CASSLALRADTQYF. Using reference TRBV7-2 and TRBJ2-3 for the parts outside the CDR3, the full variable domain is GAGVSQSPSNKVTEKGKDVELRCDPISGHTALYWYRQSLGQGLEFLIYFQGNSAPDKSGLPSDRFSAERTGGSVSTLTIQRTQQEDSAVYLCASSLALRADTQYFGPGTRLTVL.

This clone was detected only once. The V gene is TRBV5-4, the J gene TRBJ2-3, with TRBD2 identical over 7 bases. Germline CDR1 is SGHNT and CDR2 is YYREEE (reference sequence). The CDR3 has 16 amino acids. After removal of 1 base from V and 3 bases from J, the junction contained 8 bases not matched to a gene. Here the CDR3 DNA reads TGTGCCAGCAGCTTGTCTGCCGGGAGGACGACAGATACGCAGTATTTT. Translation: CASSLSAGRTTDTQYF.

This clone was detected only a few times. This chain joins TRBV6-2 or TRBV6-3 and TRBJ1-3; no reliable D call. The CDR3 covers 14 residues. Trimming shortened V by 4 bases and J by 0 bases, and 7 bases separated the two germline ends. The germline V gene has CDR1 MNHEY and CDR2 SVGEGT. CDR3 coding DNA: TGTGCCAGCAGTTCGAGGGCCTCTGGAAACACCATATATTTT. The encoded protein is CASSSRASGNTIYF.

This clone turned up a few times. The chain recombines TRBV6-1 with TRBJ2-3; D gene unclear. Between the trimmed V and J ends, which lost 7 bases and 2 bases, there was a span of 13 bases. Germline values: CDR1 MNHNS, CDR2 SASEGT. The CDR3 runs to 14 residues. For the CDR3, the DNA is TGTGCCAGCAACTCGGGTCTGGCCACAGATACGCAGTATTTT. The encoded protein is CASNSGLATDTQYF.

The chain recombines TRBV20-1 with TRBJ2-1, with 8 bases matching TRBD2. CDR3 length equals 14 residues. Trimming at V came to 5 bases and at J to 2 bases, leaving 5 bases not matched to a gene. Germline CDR1 and CDR2: DFQATT and SNEGSKA (reference sequence). CDR3 nucleotides: TGCAGTGCTCTGCGGGAGGTCACCTACAATGAGCAGTTCTTC. As protein: CSALREVTYNEQFF.

Here the CDR3 reads CASSLFGTSGSNEQFF. The CDR3 DNA reads TGTGCCAGCAGTTTATTCGGGACTAGCGGGAGTAATGAGCAGTTCTTC. V gene TRBV27 combines with J gene TRBJ2-1; 14 nucleotides match TRBD2. V lost 1 base to trimming and J lost 7 bases; unmatched junction nucleotides: 3. Looked up from germline, CDR1 is MNHEY and CDR2 is SMNVEV (reference sequence). This CDR3 comprises 16 residues.

The rearrangement uses TRBV6-1 and TRBJ1-3; 9 bases line up with TRBD1. The CDR3 length is 17 residues. Trimming removed 3 bases from V and 0 bases from J; junction bases left unmatched: 6. Germline V gene lookup returns CDR1 MNHNS and CDR2 SASEGT. The chain's CDR3 is CASSEGQGTVSGNTIYF. CDR3 coding DNA: TGTGCCAGCAGTGAGGGACAGGGCACAGTCTCTGGAAACACCATATATTTT.

This clone was picked up a small number of times. The chain joins TRBV5-1 to TRBJ2-3; unclear D gene. The CDR3 is 17 amino acids. V was shortened by 0 bases and J by 2 bases, with 16 bases between the two germline ends. Germline-derived CDR1 and CDR2 are SGHRS and YFSETQ. In DNA, the CDR3 is TGCGCCAGCAGCTTGGTCGGCGGAACCCTAACCACAGATACGCAGTATTTT. Residues: CASSLVGGTLTTDTQYF.

The chain couples TRBV5-1 to TRBJ1-6; D is unresolved. Trimming shortened V by 0 bases and J by 0 bases, and 4 bases separated the two germline ends. The CDR3 loop spans 15 amino acids. Germline CDR1 SGHRS, CDR2 YFSETQ. The CDR3 sequence: CASSLVSSYNSPLHF. CDR3 sequence (DNA): TGCGCCAGCAGCTTGGTTAGCTCCTATAATTCACCCCTCCACTTT. Full variable domain (missing parts from reference TRBV5-1 and TRBJ1-6): KAGVTQTPRYLIKTRGQQVTLSCSPISGHRSVSWYQQTPGQGLQFLFEYFSETQRNKGNFPGRFSGRQFSNSRSEMNVSTLELGDSALYLCASSLVSSYNSPLHFGNGTRLTVT.

This clone was recorded a few times. This chain links TRBV2 with TRBJ2-1; 9 nucleotides align to TRBD1. CDR1 is SNHLY and CDR2 is FYNNEI in the germline V gene. The CDR3 is 13 residues long. Trimming took 10 bases from V and 7 from J; bases not matched to a gene: 8. The CDR3: CATLGQGWNEQFF. CDR3 coding DNA: TGTGCCACGTTAGGACAGGGGTGGAATGAGCAGTTCTTC.

The chain couples TRBV7-2 to TRBJ2-1; weak D call: TRBD1 (6 bases). This CDR3 has 14 amino acids. V gave up 5 bases and J gave up 9 bases, with 17 bases separating them. The germline gives CDR1 SGHTA, CDR2 FQGNSA. For the CDR3, the DNA is TGTGCCAGCAGCCTAACTACAGGGAACGGTGAGCAGTTCTTC. Translation: CASSLTTGNGEQFF.

The chain is built from TRBV7-2 and TRBJ2-1; no definite D call. Germline V gene sequence: CDR1 SGHTA, CDR2 FQGNSA. This CDR3 has 14 residues. V shed 3 bases and J shed 2 bases, with 8 bases lying between them. The CDR3 DNA is TGTGCCAGCAGCTTTGCCGGTACCTACAATGAGCAGTTCTTC. Translating it yields CASSFAGTYNEQFF.

J is TRBJ1-6 and V is TRBV14; 9 nucleotides align to TRBD1. The V segment lost 5 bases and the J segment 5 bases; nucleotides outside the gene matches: 10. Germline V CDR1 and CDR2: SGHDN, FVKESK. This CDR3 comprises 17 residues. The CDR3 sequence: CASSYLRRTGDNSPLHF. CDR3 DNA sequence: TGTGCCAGCAGCTACCTCAGAAGGACAGGGGATAATTCACCCCTCCACTTT.

This clone was seen more than once but under ten times. The chain combines TRBV18 with TRBJ2-1; possibly TRBD1 for D (6 bases). The CDR3 sequence is 15 residues long. V lost 1 base and J lost 6, with 13 bases in between. The germline gives CDR1 KGHSH, CDR2 LQKENI. CDR3 DNA sequence: TGTGCCAGCTCACCACGTGGGGGCACAGCCAATGAGCAGTTCTTC. Amino acids: CASSPRGGTANEQFF.

This CDR3 reads CASSPQRDTGELFF. The CDR3 DNA is TGTGCCAGCTCACCACAACGGGACACCGGGGAGCTGTTTTTT. The rearrangement joins TRBV18 to TRBJ2-2; D not resolved. Trimming pared 1 base from V and 3 bases from J, leaving 6 bases between. The germline V gene encodes CDR1 KGHSH and CDR2 LQKENI. There are 14 residues in the CDR3.

V and J are TRBV6-5 and TRBJ2-5; TRBD1 matches at 8 bases. The CDR3 totals 15 residues. The germline CDR1 and CDR2 sequences are MNHEY and SVGAGI. The V and J ends lost 4 bases and 0 bases, in that order; junction bases with no gene match: 4. CDR3 coding DNA: TGTGCCAGCAGTTTTAACAGGGGGGACCAAGAGACCCAGTACTTC. It encodes CASSFNRGDQETQYF.

The chain combines TRBV20-1 with TRBJ2-2; 11 positions agree with TRBD1. Germline V gene lookup returns CDR1 DFQATT and CDR2 SNEGSKA (reference sequence). Trimming removed 3 bases from V and 6 bases from J; junction bases left unmatched: 6. The CDR3 length is 15 residues. The CDR3 DNA reads as TGCAGTGCTAGTGGGAGGGGACAGGGGGCCGGGGAGCTGTTTTTT. Its translation: CSASGRGQGAGELFF.

This clone came up a few times. This chain links TRBV5-6 with TRBJ2-7; D is undetermined. The germline V gene encodes CDR1 SGHDT and CDR2 YYEEEE. Trimming pared 4 bases from V and 0 bases from J, leaving 5 bases between. The CDR3 covers 12 residues. The CDR3 DNA is TGTGCCAGCAGCCTTAGCTCCTACGAGCAGTACTTC. This codes for CASSLSSYEQYF.

This clone is labeled as medium-sized. The gene calls are TRBV19 and TRBJ2-7; D is unclear. Germline-derived CDR1 and CDR2 are LNHDA and SQIVND (reference sequence). Trimming pared 3 bases from V and 6 bases from J, leaving 15 bases between. This CDR3 has 14 residues. In nucleotides, the CDR3 is TGTGCCAGTAGTATTAGGGATGATTGTTGCGAGCAGTACTTC. This gives the protein CASSIRDDCCEQYF.